This T cell receptor beta chain was recorded in a study of blood T cell repertoires in COVID-19. Study-wide background: The cDNA or gDNA used as material had been derived from T cells, B-cell-depleted T cells, or PBMCs.

Germline V gene sequence: CDR1 MNHEY, CDR2 SMNVEV (reference sequence). The CDR3 extends over 20 amino acids. V lost 5 bases, J lost 3 bases, and 21 bases stayed unmatched. Original handling: Counts of nucleated cells, estimated from reference gene primer amplification, were obtained. The protocol was immunoSEQ multiplex PCR, while the TCRdb copy is restricted to in-frame clones and leaves out a portion. D and trimming were read from the DNA, whereas the V and J calls and clone size are those reported in that table. Altogether 70,000 or so clones are present, about 82% being singletons, with the ten largest covering 8% to 10%.

The chain is built from TRBV27 and TRBJ2-7; 11 bases agree with TRBD2. Sequencing was done on a sample of peripheral blood. This TCR came from a human donor in a cohort sampled during active COVID-19. In DNA form, the CDR3 reads TGTGCCAGCAGTCTCCGCGGGGCCGGATTTGGGACTAGCGGAAACTACGAGCAGTACTTC. Translation: CASSLRGAGFGTSGNYEQYF.